What follows is one TCR beta chain and its context. Via MiXCR, TCRdb re-called the 5' RACE reads, giving one row per CDR3 protein. The sample has 620,000 or so distinct CDR3 sequences, less than 20% seen once. These data originate in a study of T cells after yellow fever vaccination. Germline CDR1 and CDR2: SGHTA and FQGNSA. The CDR3 is 14 amino acids. Trimming cost V 2 bases and J 3 bases, with 7 bases left between them. The receptor was isolated from a man aged 18 to 30 who received the YFV17D yellow fever vaccine. The chain combines TRBV7-2 with TRBJ2-2, with D hard to call. The sequencing used PBMCs, collected 5 to 6 days after the first yellow fever vaccination. As DNA, the CDR3 is TGTGCCAGCAGCTTACTACGATACACCGGGGAGCTGTTTTTT. Protein sequence: CASSLLRYTGELFF.